This T cell receptor (beta chain) was sequenced in a study of OX40 agonist ivuxolimab in advanced cancers. With respect to the entire study: Ivuxolimab, which targeted the costimulatory receptor OX40 (CD134), was an agonistic, fully human IgG2 monoclonal antibody. Intravenous ivuxolimab was administered to patients every 2 weeks at six dose levels: 0.01, 0.1, 0.3, 1.5, 3 and 10 mg/kg. Of the roughly 52 patients in dose escalation, about 20 had hepatocellular carcinoma, around 15 had melanoma, 9 had renal cell carcinoma and 9 had head and neck cancer. The dose-escalation cohort was 80% to 90% male with a mean age of about 54 years, ranging from roughly 20 to 85. Patients were allowed to have had prior anti-PD-1, anti-PD-L1 or anti-CTLA-4 therapy, and approximately 40% of the dose-escalation patients had been treated with checkpoint inhibitors. Partial responses were achieved by three dose-escalation patients, of whom one had hepatocellular carcinoma and two had cutaneous melanoma. The purpose of peripheral TCRbeta sequencing was to test whether ivuxolimab changed TCR sequence diversity and led to clonal T-cell expansion. The paper reports the monotherapy dose-escalation portion (N of about 47 patients) of the phase I ivuxolimab trial.

Turning to this clone: The specificity of this receptor is unknown. Base qualities are not at hand, and no much larger clone is one base apart.

There are 15 amino acids in the CDR3, from cysteine to phenylalanine inclusive. The entry retains the CDR3 DNA only, 45 bases that are in frame from base 1. Here V drops 3 bases and J drops 3 bases, and the junction holds 5 bases not matched to any gene. Taken from the germline V gene, the CDR1 and CDR2 loops are SGDLS and YYNGEE. Broad study findings and their caveats: Low levels of normalized T-cell clonal expansion were also seen in some patients who did not respond. After ivuxolimab, more expanded clones were found on average in CD8+ T cells than in CD4+ T cells. Partial responders in the 0.1-3.0 mg/kg groups had among the lowest normalized peripheral clonal expansion, especially among CD8+ T cells. At doses from 0.1 to 3.0 mg/kg, clonal expansion was seen in both CD4+ and CD8+ blood T cells between baseline and week 6. The antigen specificity of the peripheral T cells that underwent clonal expansion was not determined.

Genomic DNA was extracted from sorted cells for sequencing of the TCRbeta CDR3 region. TCRbeta CDR3 regions were sequenced using the immunoSEQ Assay. The table comes from immuneACCESS by way of TCRdb, which keeps in-frame sequences with V and J called. Part of the clones is missing from these tables; in studies checked, under half for an unresolved V gene and the rest for unknown reasons. The sample includes roughly 63,000 clones, with around 89% observed a single time. Approximately 10% of the sample is held by the ten biggest clonotypes. The trial excluded patients who had a history of autoimmune disease or were on systemic immunosuppression. In every dose cohort, peripheral blood was drawn for TCR sequencing at baseline, cycle 4 day 1, and cycle 7 day 1. Samples were obtained from an open-label, multicenter, first-in-human phase I dose-escalation trial of ivuxolimab. Adults with locally advanced or metastatic melanoma, renal cell, hepatocellular, or head and neck squamous cell carcinoma were enrolled in the trial. Before TCR sequencing, CD4+ T cells and CD8+ T cells from peripheral blood were sorted into separate populations.

This material consisted of CD4+ or CD8+ T cells sorted from blood, taken in a trial of the OX40 agonist ivuxolimab. The sequence joins TRBV9 to TRBJ2-7; TRBD1 aligns with 11 central bases. The clonotype comes from an adult with an advanced solid tumor such as melanoma, head and neck, liver or kidney cancer. The nucleotide sequence is TGTGCCAGCAGCGCCGGACAGGGGGCGTACTACGAGCAGTACTTC. This yields the protein CASSAGQGAYYEQYF.